These 20 T cell receptor beta chains came from one sample sequenced in a study of T cells after posttransplantation cyclophosphamide. Only in-frame clones appear in the TCRdb table, and some are missing; sequencing was by immunoSEQ multiplex PCR. Observed in the sample are tens of thousands of clones, none of them singletons. Material for sequencing was PBMCs. These receptors were collected from a man in his forties or fifties in good health, CMV-negative, and a related stem cell transplant donor.

This clone was seen more than once but under ten times. The rearrangement uses TRBV11-2 and TRBJ2-5; D is unclear. CDR1 and CDR2 from the germline V gene are SGHAT and FQNNGV. Trimming stripped 5 bases from V and 5 bases from J, with 12 bases between. There are 13 residues in the CDR3. CDR3 DNA: TGTGCCAGCAGCGCCGGAGCCCAGGAGACCCAGTACTTC. Its protein is CASSAGAQETQYF.

This clone was detected ten times or more. The chain carries TRBV5-1 and TRBJ1-1; weak D call: TRBD1 (6 bases). Germline V gives CDR1 SGHRS, CDR2 YFSETQ. This CDR3 comprises 17 residues. The V and J ends lost 1 base and 7 bases respectively, with 23 bases between them. This CDR3 is CASSLRGTTGTPGEAFF. The CDR3 nucleotides read TGCGCCAGCAGCTTGCGGGGGACTACAGGGACCCCAGGTGAAGCTTTCTTT.

This clone has at least ten counts. The CDR3 here is CASSEPHRGGYTF. DNA of the CDR3: TGTGCCAGCAGCGAACCGCACCGAGGGGGCTACACCTTC. This chain joins TRBV11-2 and TRBJ1-2; the D is unclear. Trimming left V 5 bases short and J 8 bases short, with 15 bases between. Germline loops: CDR1 SGHAT, CDR2 FQNNGV. The CDR3 contains 13 residues.

This clone has a count of ten or more. The CDR3 region has the DNA TGTGCCAGTCTATGGTCGCGATTTAGCAATCAGCCCCAGCATTTT. It codes for CASLWSRFSNQPQHF. The chain employs TRBV27 and TRBJ1-5; D gene unclear. Looked up from germline, CDR1 is MNHEY and CDR2 is SMNVEV (reference sequence). The CDR3 is made up of 15 amino acids. V was shortened by 9 bases and J by 0 bases, with 15 bases between the two germline ends.

There are many counts of this clone. The V gene is TRBV27, the J gene TRBJ1-2, with 8 nucleotides matching TRBD1. Trimming removed 3 bases from V and 8 bases from J; junction bases left unmatched: 8. Germline loops: CDR1 MNHEY, CDR2 SMNVEV (reference sequence). The CDR3 sequence is 14 residues long. CDR3 loop: CASSLQGATLGYTF. CDR3 sequence (DNA): TGTGCCAGCAGTTTGCAGGGGGCGACCTTAGGCTACACCTTC.

This clone was observed many times. The rearrangement joins TRBV4-2 to TRBJ2-2; perhaps TRBD2 as D (6 bases). The CDR3 spans 15 residues. Per germline, CDR1 LGHNA and CDR2 YNFKEQ. V was shortened by 0 bases and J by 2 bases, with 7 bases between the two germline ends. The CDR3 sequence is CASSQDGTNTGELFF. The CDR3 bases are TGTGCCAGCAGCCAAGATGGGACTAACACCGGGGAGCTGTTTTTT.

This clone was observed many times. The J gene is TRBJ2-2, the V gene TRBV5-4; TRBD2 matches 10 bases. V shed 3 bases and J 5 bases; nucleotides not matched to a gene: 4. Germline-derived CDR1 and CDR2 are SGHNT and YYREEE (reference sequence). The CDR3 covers 15 residues. The CDR3, as DNA: TGTGCCAGCAGCTCCGGGACTAGCGTAACCGGGGAGCTGTTTTTT. Amino acids: CASSSGTSVTGELFF.

There are a few counts of this clone. This chain links TRBV15 with TRBJ2-4; 12 bases align to TRBD2. The germline gives CDR1 LNHNV, CDR2 YYDKDF (reference sequence). The CDR3 covers 17 residues. J lost 12 bases, V lost 2 bases, and 14 bases had no gene match. Here the CDR3 reads CATSRYRISTSGSGQYF. In DNA form, the CDR3 reads TGTGCCACCAGCAGATACAGGATTTCGACTAGCGGGAGTGGTCAGTACTTC.

Many counts were recorded for this clone. This sequence joins TRBV5-1 and TRBJ2-1, with TRBD2 matching 8 bases. Trimming at V came to 2 bases and at J to 8 bases, leaving 9 bases not matched to a gene. The germline V gene has CDR1 SGHRS and CDR2 YFSETQ. This CDR3 is 15 amino acids long. The CDR3 bases are TGCGCCAGCAGCTTCGGGTCCAGCGGGAGCGATGAGCAGTTCTTC. Its protein product is CASSFGSSGSDEQFF. The full variable domain, its missing parts supplied by reference TRBV5-1 and TRBJ2-1, is KAGVTQTPRYLIKTRGQQVTLSCSPISGHRSVSWYQQTPGQGLQFLFEYFSETQRNKGNFPGRFSGRQFSNSRSEMNVSTLELGDSALYLCASSFGSSGSDEQFFGPGTRLTVL.

This clone was seen at least ten times. V is TRBV5-1 and J is TRBJ2-1, with TRBD1 matching 7 bases. The V and J ends lost 7 bases and 6 bases, in that order; junction bases with no gene match: 7. The CDR3 loop spans 13 amino acids. Germline V gives CDR1 SGHRS, CDR2 YFSETQ. CDR3 in amino acids: CASQTGNRNEQFF. Here the CDR3 DNA reads TGCGCCAGCCAGACAGGGAATCGCAATGAGCAGTTCTTC.

This clone has more than one count but fewer than ten. The chain combines TRBV4-2 with TRBJ2-5; TRBD1 aligns across 11 bases. In germline, CDR1 is LGHNA, CDR2 YNFKEQ. The J segment lost 5 bases and the V segment lost 1 base, leaving 3 bases of the junction unmatched. The CDR3 loop spans 15 amino acids. The CDR3 nucleotides read TGTGCCAGCAGCCAAGGGACAGGGGGCGAGGAGACCCAGTACTTC. It is translated as CASSQGTGGEETQYF.

This clone turned up a few times. The chain recombines TRBV28 with TRBJ2-5; D perhaps matches TRBD1 (5 bases). Germline V gene data show CDR1 as MDHEN and CDR2 as SYDVKM. This CDR3 is built from 12 residues. The V and J ends lost 2 bases and 5 bases respectively, with 6 bases between them. CDR3 in amino acids: CASSLPGETQYF. CDR3 nucleotide sequence: TGTGCCAGCAGTTTACCAGGGGAGACCCAGTACTTC.

This clone was detected ten times or more. The rearrangement joins TRBV13 to TRBJ2-7; perhaps TRBD2 as D (5 bases). CDR1 is PRHDT and CDR2 is FYEKMQ in the germline V gene (reference sequence). Trimming pared 0 bases from V and 8 bases from J, leaving 8 bases between. The CDR3 is 12 residues long. The CDR3 DNA reads TGTGCCAGCAGCTTAGGAGCCGGGAAGCAGTACGTC. Translating it yields CASSLGAGKQYV.

This clone appeared many times. This chain connects TRBV7-6 to TRBJ2-7, with 8 bases identical to TRBD2. CDR3 size: 15 residues. V shed 5 bases, J shed 2 bases, and the junction held 8 bases outside the gene matches. Per the germline V gene, CDR1 is SGHVS and CDR2 is FNYEAQ. The chain's CDR3 is CASSAAGAGAYEQYF. In DNA form, the CDR3 reads TGTGCCAGCAGCGCAGCGGGGGCAGGGGCCTACGAGCAGTACTTC.

This clone was seen at least ten times. The chain uses TRBV5-1 and TRBJ2-1; 14 bases align to TRBD2. The CDR3 is 19 residues long. V was clipped by 3 bases and J by 6 bases; unmatched bases: 14. CDR1 and CDR2 (germline): SGHRS, YFSETQ. CDR3 protein: CASSYPGLAGERISNEQFF. The CDR3, as DNA: TGCGCCAGCAGCTACCCGGGACTAGCGGGAGAAAGGATCTCCAATGAGCAGTTCTTC.

This clone was picked up many times. The chain employs TRBV6-5 and TRBJ2-2, with TRBD1 matching over 9 bases. The V gene's germline CDR1 is MNHEY and CDR2 SVGAGI. Trimming took 6 bases from V and 7 from J; bases not matched to a gene: 3. The CDR3 contains 13 residues. As DNA, the CDR3 is TGTGCCAGCAGCTTGGGACAGGGCGGGGAGCTGTTTTTT. This sequence encodes CASSLGQGGELFF.

This clone was picked up a small number of times. The DNA for the CDR3 is TGTGCCGCAACTAGCGGGGGGCCCCACACCGGGGAGCTGTTTTTT. This translates into CAATSGGPHTGELFF. This sequence joins TRBV10-3 and TRBJ2-2, with 12 bases matching TRBD2. V trimming: 11 bases; J trimming: 3 bases; junction bases outside the gene matches: 7. In germline, CDR1 is ENHRY, CDR2 SYGVKD. There are 15 residues in the CDR3.

This clone was seen at least ten times. V usage is TRBV6-1 and J usage is TRBJ2-7; D is possibly TRBD2 (7 bases). Germline-derived CDR1 and CDR2 are MNHNS and SASEGT. Deletions cut 8 bases from V and 1 base from J, with 15 bases between. The CDR3 consists of 14 residues. DNA of the CDR3: TGTGCCAGCCATCTAGGGGGGGTATCCTACGAGCAGTACGTC. This translates into CASHLGGVSYEQYV.

This clone was seen at least ten times. CDR3 nucleotide sequence: TGTGCCAGCAGCATTAGCATCCAAGAGACCCAGTACTTC. Amino acid sequence: CASSISIQETQYF. The genes are TRBV7-3 and TRBJ2-5; no clear D gene. Trimming stripped 5 bases from V and 1 base from J, with 8 bases between. This CDR3 is 13 amino acids long. Looked up from germline, CDR1 is SGHTA and CDR2 is FQGTGA.

This clone was seen repeatedly, ten times or more. The chain uses TRBV2 and TRBJ2-7; the D gene is possibly TRBD2 (5 bases). CDR1 is SNHLY and CDR2 is FYNNEI in the germline V gene. The CDR3 covers 12 residues. Trimming stripped 6 bases from V and 5 bases from J, with 11 bases between. CDR3 coding DNA: TGTGCCAGCAGGCTACTAGTCCACGAGCAGTACTTC. This translates into CASRLLVHEQYF.